The clone carrying this T cell receptor (beta chain) has just a few counts. Antigen: not known. These data belong to a study of identical twins. Regarding the study as a whole: Twin-shared out-of-frame alpha sequences were enriched for low generation probability.

MiXCR, run by TCRdb on the 5' RACE reads, gives a single entry per CDR3 protein. The data show around 220,000 distinct CDR3 sequences, with more than 12% seen just once and about 9% held by the top ten. Germline CDR1 SGHRS, CDR2 YFSETQ. This CDR3 spans 12 amino acids. Trimming removed 2 bases at V and 3 bases at J, with 3 bases between. The sample taken for sequencing was memory (CD45RO+) T cells sorted from blood. This TCR was sampled from a woman aged 18-29 years in good health. The chain combines TRBV5-1 with TRBJ2-1; the D is unclear. Written as DNA, the CDR3 is TGCGCCAGCAGCTTCGACTACAATGAGCAGTTCTTC. As protein: CASSFDYNEQFF.